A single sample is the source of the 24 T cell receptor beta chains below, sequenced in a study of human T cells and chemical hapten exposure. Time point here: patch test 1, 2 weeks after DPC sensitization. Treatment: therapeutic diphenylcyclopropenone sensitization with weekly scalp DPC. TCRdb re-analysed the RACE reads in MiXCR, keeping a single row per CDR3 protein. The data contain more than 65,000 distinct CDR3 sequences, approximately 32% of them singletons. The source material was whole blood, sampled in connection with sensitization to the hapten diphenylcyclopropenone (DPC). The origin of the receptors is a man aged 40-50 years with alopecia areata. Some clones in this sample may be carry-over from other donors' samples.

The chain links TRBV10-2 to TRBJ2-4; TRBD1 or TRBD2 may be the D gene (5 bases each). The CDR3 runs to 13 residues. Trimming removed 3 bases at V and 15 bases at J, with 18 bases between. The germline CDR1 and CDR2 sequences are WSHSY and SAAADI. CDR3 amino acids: CASSEGSEGPRYF. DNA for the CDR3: TGCGCCAGCAGTGAAGGATCAGAGGGACCGCGGTACTTC.

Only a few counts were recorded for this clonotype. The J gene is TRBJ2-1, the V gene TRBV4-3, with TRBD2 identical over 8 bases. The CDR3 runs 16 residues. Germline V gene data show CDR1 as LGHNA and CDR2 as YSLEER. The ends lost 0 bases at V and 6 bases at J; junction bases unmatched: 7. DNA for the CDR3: TGCGCCAGCAGCCAAGATTCGAGCGGGAGCCCCAATGAGCAGTTCTTC. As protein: CASSQDSSGSPNEQFF.

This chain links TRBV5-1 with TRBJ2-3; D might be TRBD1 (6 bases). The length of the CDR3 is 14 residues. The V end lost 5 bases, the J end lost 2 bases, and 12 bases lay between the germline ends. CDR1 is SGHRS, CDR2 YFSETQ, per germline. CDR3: CASRNREPTDTQYF. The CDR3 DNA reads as TGCGCCAGCAGGAACAGGGAGCCCACAGATACGCAGTATTTT.

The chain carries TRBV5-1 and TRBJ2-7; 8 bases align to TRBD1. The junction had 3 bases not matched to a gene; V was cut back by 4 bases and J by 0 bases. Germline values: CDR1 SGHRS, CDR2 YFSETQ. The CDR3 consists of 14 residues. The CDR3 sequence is CASSGGTGSYEQYF. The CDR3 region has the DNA TGCGCCAGCAGCGGGGGGACAGGCTCCTACGAGCAGTACTTC.

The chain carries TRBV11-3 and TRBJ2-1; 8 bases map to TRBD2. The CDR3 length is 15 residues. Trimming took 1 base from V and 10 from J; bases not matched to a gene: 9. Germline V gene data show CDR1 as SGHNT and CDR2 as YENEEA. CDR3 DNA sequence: TGTGCCAGCAGCTTAGGCTTAAGCGGGAGAGGGGAGCAGTTCTTC. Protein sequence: CASSLGLSGRGEQFF. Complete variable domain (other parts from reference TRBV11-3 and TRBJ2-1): EAGVVQSPRYKIIEKKQPVAFWCNPISGHNTLYWYLQNLGQGPELLIRYENEEAVDDSQLPKDRFSAERLKGVDSTLKIQPAELGDSAVYLCASSLGLSGRGEQFFGPGTRLTVL.

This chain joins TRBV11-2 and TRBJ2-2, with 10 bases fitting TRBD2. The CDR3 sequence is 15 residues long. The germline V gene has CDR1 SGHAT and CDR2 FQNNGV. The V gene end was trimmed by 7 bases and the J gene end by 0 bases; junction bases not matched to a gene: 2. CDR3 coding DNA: TGTGCCAGCAAAAGCGGGAGGGCGAACACCGGGGAGCTGTTTTTT. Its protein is CASKSGRANTGELFF.

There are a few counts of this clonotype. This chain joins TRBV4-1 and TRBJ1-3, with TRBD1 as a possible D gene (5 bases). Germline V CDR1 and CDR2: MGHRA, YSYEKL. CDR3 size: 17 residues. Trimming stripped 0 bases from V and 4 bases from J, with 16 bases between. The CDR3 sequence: CASSQDWQGAQGNTIYF. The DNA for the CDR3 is TGCGCCAGCAGCCAAGATTGGCAGGGTGCTCAAGGAAACACCATATATTTT.

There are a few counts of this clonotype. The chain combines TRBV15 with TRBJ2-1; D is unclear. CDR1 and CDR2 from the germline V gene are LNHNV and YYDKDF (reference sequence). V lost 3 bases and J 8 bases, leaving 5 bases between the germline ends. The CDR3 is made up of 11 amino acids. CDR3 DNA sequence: TGTGCCACCAGCAGGGGCTATGAGCAGTTCTTC. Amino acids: CATSRGYEQFF.

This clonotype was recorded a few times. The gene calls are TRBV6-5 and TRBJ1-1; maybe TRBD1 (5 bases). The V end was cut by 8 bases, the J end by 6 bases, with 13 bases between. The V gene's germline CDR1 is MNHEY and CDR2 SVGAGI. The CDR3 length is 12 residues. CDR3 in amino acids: CASWGGIAEAFF. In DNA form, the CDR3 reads TGTGCCAGCTGGGGGGGGATCGCTGAAGCTTTCTTT.

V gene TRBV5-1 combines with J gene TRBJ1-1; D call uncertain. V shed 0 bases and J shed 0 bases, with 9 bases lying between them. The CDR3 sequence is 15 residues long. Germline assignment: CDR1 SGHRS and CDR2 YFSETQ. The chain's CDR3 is CASSLGRPMNTEAFF. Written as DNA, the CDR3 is TGCGCCAGCAGCTTGGGCAGGCCGATGAACACTGAAGCTTTCTTT.

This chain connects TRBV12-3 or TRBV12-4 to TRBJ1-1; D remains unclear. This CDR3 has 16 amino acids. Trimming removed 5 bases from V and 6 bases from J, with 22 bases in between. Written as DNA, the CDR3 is TGTGCCAGCAGTCCCCGGACCGCTCCAAGGGCCCCTGAAGCTTTCTTT. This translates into CASSPRTAPRAPEAFF.

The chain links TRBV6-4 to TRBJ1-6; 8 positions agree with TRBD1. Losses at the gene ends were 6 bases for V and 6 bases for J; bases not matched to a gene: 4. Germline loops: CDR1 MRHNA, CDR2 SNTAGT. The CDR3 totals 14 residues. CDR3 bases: TGTGCCAGCAGCCGGGACAGGATTAATTCACCCCTCCACTTT. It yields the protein CASSRDRINSPLHF.

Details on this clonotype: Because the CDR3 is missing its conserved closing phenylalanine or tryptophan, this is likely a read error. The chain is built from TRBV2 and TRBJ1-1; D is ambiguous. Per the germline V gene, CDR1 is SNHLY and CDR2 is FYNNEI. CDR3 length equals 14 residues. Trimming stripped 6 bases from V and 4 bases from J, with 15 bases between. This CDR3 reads CASRGGLVGTEAFY. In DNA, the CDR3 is TGTGCCAGCAGGGGAGGTCTGGTGGGCACTGAAGCTTTCTAT.

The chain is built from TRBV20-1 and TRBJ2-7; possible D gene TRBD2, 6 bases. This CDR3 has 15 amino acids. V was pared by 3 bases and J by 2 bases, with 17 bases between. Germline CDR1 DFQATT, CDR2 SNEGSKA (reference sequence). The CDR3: CSASLLGGPAYEQYF. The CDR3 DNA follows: TGCAGTGCTAGCTTATTGGGAGGTCCAGCCTACGAGCAGTACTTC.

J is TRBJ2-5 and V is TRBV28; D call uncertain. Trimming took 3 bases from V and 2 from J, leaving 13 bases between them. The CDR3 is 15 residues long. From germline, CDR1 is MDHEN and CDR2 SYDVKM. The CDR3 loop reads CASSLGPTPQETQYF. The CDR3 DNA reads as TGTGCCAGCAGTTTGGGCCCAACTCCTCAAGAGACCCAGTACTTC.

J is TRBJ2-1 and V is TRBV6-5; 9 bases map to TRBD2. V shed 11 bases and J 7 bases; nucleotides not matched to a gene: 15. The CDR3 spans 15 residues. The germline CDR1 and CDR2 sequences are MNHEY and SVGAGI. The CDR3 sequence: CAATASAGGWNEQFF. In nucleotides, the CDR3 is TGTGCCGCGACCGCCTCAGCGGGAGGATGGAATGAGCAGTTCTTC.

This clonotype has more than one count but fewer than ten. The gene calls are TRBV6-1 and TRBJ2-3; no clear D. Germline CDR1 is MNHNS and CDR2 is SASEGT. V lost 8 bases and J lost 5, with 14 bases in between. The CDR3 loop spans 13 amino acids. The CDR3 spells CASGLERIDTQYF. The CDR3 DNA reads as TGTGCCAGCGGGCTCGAGCGTATAGATACGCAGTATTTT.

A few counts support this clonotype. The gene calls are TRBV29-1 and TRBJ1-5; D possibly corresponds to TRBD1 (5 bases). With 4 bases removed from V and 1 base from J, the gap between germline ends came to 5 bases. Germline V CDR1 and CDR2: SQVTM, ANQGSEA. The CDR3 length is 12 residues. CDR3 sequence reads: CSVAGSNQPQHF. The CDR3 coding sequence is TGCAGCGTTGCAGGGAGCAATCAGCCCCAGCATTTT.

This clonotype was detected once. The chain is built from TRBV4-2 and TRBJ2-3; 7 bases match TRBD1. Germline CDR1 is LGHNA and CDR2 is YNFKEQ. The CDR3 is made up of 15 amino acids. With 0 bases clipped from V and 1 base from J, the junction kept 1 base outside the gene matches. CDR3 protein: CASSQDGTGTDTQYF. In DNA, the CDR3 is TGTGCCAGCAGCCAAGATGGGACAGGCACAGATACGCAGTATTTT.

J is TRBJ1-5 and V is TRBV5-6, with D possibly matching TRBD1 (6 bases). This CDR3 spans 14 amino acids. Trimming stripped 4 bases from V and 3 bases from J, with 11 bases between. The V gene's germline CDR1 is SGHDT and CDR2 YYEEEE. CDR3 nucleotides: TGTGCCAGCAGCCGCGGGGACATCAATCAGCCCCAGCATTTT. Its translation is CASSRGDINQPQHF.

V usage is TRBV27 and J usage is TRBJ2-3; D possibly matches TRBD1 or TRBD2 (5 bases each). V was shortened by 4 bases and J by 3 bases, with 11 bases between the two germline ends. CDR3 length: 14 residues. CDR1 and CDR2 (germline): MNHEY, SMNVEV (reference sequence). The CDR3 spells CASSWGSMTDTQYF. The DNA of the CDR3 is TGTGCCAGCAGTTGGGGGAGTATGACAGATACGCAGTATTTT.

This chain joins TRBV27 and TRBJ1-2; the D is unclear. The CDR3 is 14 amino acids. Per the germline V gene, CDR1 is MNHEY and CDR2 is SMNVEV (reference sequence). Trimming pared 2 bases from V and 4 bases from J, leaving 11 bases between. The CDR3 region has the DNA TGTGCCAGCAGTTTAGACCGCGGGAGCTATGGCTACACCTTC. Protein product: CASSLDRGSYGYTF.

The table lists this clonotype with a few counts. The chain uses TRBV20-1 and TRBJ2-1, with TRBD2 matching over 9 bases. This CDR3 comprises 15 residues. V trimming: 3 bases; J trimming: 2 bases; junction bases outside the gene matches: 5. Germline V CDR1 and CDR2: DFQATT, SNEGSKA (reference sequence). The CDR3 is CSASELAGPYNEQFF. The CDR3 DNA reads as TGCAGTGCTAGTGAGCTAGCGGGGCCCTACAATGAGCAGTTCTTC.

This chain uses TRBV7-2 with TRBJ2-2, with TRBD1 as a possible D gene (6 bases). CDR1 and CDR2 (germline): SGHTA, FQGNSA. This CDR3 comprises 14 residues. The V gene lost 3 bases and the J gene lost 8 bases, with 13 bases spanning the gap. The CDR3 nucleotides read TGTGCCAGCAGCTTCAAAGGGGGAGCGGGGGAGCTGTTTTTT. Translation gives CASSFKGGAGELFF.